Following are 15 T cell receptor beta chains from one sample sequenced in a study of cytomegalovirus exposure and HLA in healthy donors. This PCR relied on a set of 60 Vbeta primers and 13 Jbeta primers. Repertoires were generated with immunoSEQ multiplex PCR, while TCRdb's copy carries only in-frame clones and drops some. Here the sample spans more than 130,000 clones, roughly 80% being singletons. The sequencing sample was made of PBMCs. The receptors come from a male donor in good health and CMV-seronegative.

This chain links TRBV16 with TRBJ1-1; D perhaps matches TRBD1 (6 bases). From germline, CDR1 is KGHSY and CDR2 FQNENV. The CDR3 has 17 amino acids. Trimming stripped 3 bases from V and 1 base from J, with 18 bases between. CDR3 amino acids: CASSQSGGGGKNTEAFF. CDR3 DNA: TGTGCCAGCAGCCAGTCGGGGGGCGGCGGAAAGAACACTGAAGCTTTCTTT. The full variable domain, its missing parts supplied by reference TRBV16 and TRBJ1-1, is GEEVAQTPKHLVRGEGQKAKLYCAPIKGHSYVFWYQQVLKNEFKFLISFQNENVFDETGMPKERFSAKCLPNSPCSLEIQATKLEDSAVYFCASSQSGGGGKNTEAFFGQGTRLTVV.

The rearrangement joins TRBV6-6 to TRBJ2-7, with 10 bases fitting TRBD1. With V trimmed by 5 bases and J by 0 bases, 4 bases remained unmatched. The CDR3 has 15 residues. Germline CDR1 reads MNHNY; CDR2 reads SVGAGI (reference sequence). The CDR3 spells CASSPGQGISYEQYF. In DNA, the CDR3 is TGTGCCAGCAGTCCGGGACAGGGGATCTCCTACGAGCAGTACTTC.

This chain joins TRBV18 and TRBJ1-5; D not certain. The CDR3 has 14 residues. CDR1 and CDR2 from the germline V gene are KGHSH and LQKENI. Between the trimmed V and J ends, which lost 1 base and 5 bases, there was a span of 9 bases. The CDR3 here is CASSPRAGDQPQHF. The CDR3 bases are TGTGCCAGCTCACCACGAGCGGGCGATCAGCCCCAGCATTTT.

V is TRBV4-3 and J is TRBJ2-1, with 9 positions matching TRBD1. Looked up from germline, CDR1 is LGHNA and CDR2 is YSLEER. The CDR3 spans 17 residues. V dropped 1 base and J dropped 7; count of bases not matched to a gene: 11. The CDR3 spells CASSQVLGTGRVNEQFF. In nucleotides, the CDR3 is TGCGCCAGCAGCCAAGTATTAGGGACAGGGAGAGTGAATGAGCAGTTCTTC.

The V gene is TRBV4-1, the J gene TRBJ2-1; D unclear. The germline CDR1 and CDR2 sequences are MGHRA and YSYEKL. V was clipped by 0 bases and J by 5 bases, with 11 bases between them. The length of the CDR3 is 15 residues. CDR3 coding DNA: TGCGCCAGCAGCCAAGATCGTTGGGCTCACAATGAGCAGTTCTTC. This sequence encodes CASSQDRWAHNEQFF.

The sample holds one count of this clone. In the same sample, other DNA sequences code for this CDR3. This sequence joins TRBV11-2 and TRBJ2-7; 7 nucleotides agree with TRBD1. The CDR3 is 17 residues long. The V segment lost 2 bases and the J segment 6 bases; nucleotides outside the gene matches: 16. Germline-derived CDR1 and CDR2 are SGHAT and FQNNGV. DNA of the CDR3: TGTGCCAGCAGCTTAACATTCACCGGAACAGGGGTTAGCGAGCAGTACTTC. This translates into CASSLTFTGTGVSEQYF. The whole variable domain, remainder taken from reference TRBV11-2 and TRBJ2-7, is EAGVAQSPRYKIIEKRQSVAFWCNPISGHATLYWYQQILGQGPKLLIQFQNNGVVDDSQLPKDRFSAERLKGVDSTLKIQPAKLEDSAVYLCASSLTFTGTGVSEQYFGPGTRLTVT.

V usage is TRBV29-1 and J usage is TRBJ1-5; 7 bases agree with TRBD1. Germline V gives CDR1 SQVTM, CDR2 ANQGSEA. Unmatched junction bases numbered 1, after V lost 4 bases and J lost 1 base. The CDR3 runs 13 residues. The CDR3 region has the DNA TGCAGCGTTGCAGGGGGGAGCAATCAGCCCCAGCATTTT. Its protein product is CSVAGGSNQPQHF.

The chain joins TRBV19 to TRBJ1-2, with D tentatively TRBD1 (5 bases). Per the germline V gene, CDR1 is LNHDA and CDR2 is SQIVND (reference sequence). This CDR3 is built from 14 residues. Trimming left V 3 bases short and J 3 bases short, with 11 bases between. DNA for the CDR3: TGTGCCAGTAGTATCCGGGGGGGATACTATGGCTACACCTTC. It translates to CASSIRGGYYGYTF. Variable domain in full (rest from reference TRBV19 and TRBJ1-2): DGGITQSPKYLFRKEGQNVTLSCEQNLNHDAMYWYRQDPGQGLRLIYYSQIVNDFQKGDIAEGYSVSREKKESFPLTVTSAQKNPTAFYLCASSIRGGYYGYTFGSGTRLTVV.

The V gene is TRBV19, the J gene TRBJ1-5; 7 bases are a match to TRBD1. From germline, CDR1 is LNHDA and CDR2 SQIVND (reference sequence). The CDR3 runs to 14 residues. V was pared by 5 bases and J by 6 bases, with 7 bases of the junction left unmatched. CDR3 residues: CASSWRQGSQPQHF. Here the CDR3 DNA reads TGTGCCAGTAGTTGGAGACAGGGCTCTCAGCCCCAGCATTTT.

There are a few counts of this clone. The CDR3 region is CASSQRGSANVLTF. CDR3 sequence (DNA): TGCGCCAGCAGCCAGCGGGGAAGCGCCAACGTCCTGACTTTC. This chain links TRBV4-3 with TRBJ2-6; D might be TRBD2 (6 bases). The CDR3 totals 14 residues. V lost 3 bases and J lost 7, with 10 bases in between. The germline CDR1 and CDR2 sequences are LGHNA and YSLEER.

The chain couples TRBV11-2 to TRBJ1-1; D perhaps matches TRBD1 (5 bases). This CDR3 region has 15 residues. CDR1 and CDR2 (germline): SGHAT, FQNNGV. V dropped 1 base and J dropped 0 bases, with 9 bases sitting between them. CDR3 sequence (DNA): TGTGCCAGCAGCTTAGCGGGGGGATTGAACACTGAAGCTTTCTTT. Protein sequence: CASSLAGGLNTEAFF.

The gene calls are TRBV28 and TRBJ1-1, with TRBD1 identical over 8 bases. The CDR3 is 15 amino acids. Germline CDR1 MDHEN, CDR2 SYDVKM. Losses at the gene ends were 6 bases for V and 3 bases for J; bases not matched to a gene: 9. The CDR3 DNA reads as TGTGCCAGCAGCCTTCGGACAGGGACATACACTGAAGCTTTCTTT. It yields the protein CASSLRTGTYTEAFF.

The gene calls are TRBV7-9 and TRBJ2-5, with D possibly TRBD2 on 5 matching bases. The V end lost 5 bases, the J end lost 3 bases, and 10 bases lay between the germline ends. Germline-derived CDR1 and CDR2 are SEHNR and FQNEAQ (reference sequence). This CDR3 has 13 residues. The CDR3 region has the DNA TGTGCCAGCAGCGTATGGGGAGAAGAGACCCAGTACTTC. Residues: CASSVWGEETQYF.

This clone was seen only a few times. This chain connects TRBV25-1 to TRBJ1-1; 8 bases are shared with TRBD1. Germline V gives CDR1 MGHDK, CDR2 SYGVNS. The CDR3 runs to 12 residues. The V gene end was trimmed by 7 bases and the J gene end by 3 bases; junction bases not matched to a gene: 1. CDR3 sequence: CASNRGDTEAFF. CDR3 nucleotide sequence: TGTGCCAGCAACAGGGGGGACACTGAAGCTTTCTTT.

The chain uses TRBV4-2 and TRBJ2-3, with D possibly being TRBD2 (5 bases). The CDR3 spans 17 residues. Per the germline V gene, CDR1 is LGHNA and CDR2 is YNFKEQ. Trimming stripped 0 bases from V and 0 bases from J, with 13 bases between. The CDR3 region is CASSQEVSGSSTDTQYF. DNA for the CDR3: TGTGCCAGCAGCCAAGAAGTGTCGGGGTCTAGCACAGATACGCAGTATTTT.